The T cell receptor beta chain under discussion was sequenced for a study of blood T cell repertoires in COVID-19. This clone was seen only once. Only in-frame clones appear in the TCRdb table, and some are missing; sequencing was by immunoSEQ multiplex PCR. The sample carries about 52,000 clones, 82% recorded once. Material for sequencing was peripheral blood. The receptor was derived from a man at least 80 years old with COVID-19, enrolled during active disease.

The DNA of the CDR3 is TGTGCCATCAGTGTCGGGGGAGTGTTCTCCGGGGAGCTGTTTTTT. Translating it yields CAISVGGVFSGELFF. The chain carries TRBV10-3 and TRBJ2-2; D is possibly TRBD2 (6 bases). The CDR3 has 15 amino acids. Trimming removed 4 bases at V and 6 bases at J, with 15 bases between. CDR1 and CDR2 (germline): ENHRY, SYGVKD.